This TCR beta chain was captured in a study of tumor and adjacent non-tumor tissue in lung cancer. As for the study in general: Patients comprised approximately eleven adenocarcinoma, a couple of squamous cell carcinoma and 1 small cell lung cancer. Each sample yielded roughly 4 million productive TCRbeta reads on average.

No cell sorting was done before RNA was extracted from the tissue. This non-tumor lung sample came from over 3 cm beyond the tumor edge. The CDR3 region is 15 residues in length, termini included. The germline CDR1 and CDR2 sequences are DFQATT and SNEGSKA (reference sequence). Three rounds of nested PCR, following a modified ARM-PCR protocol, produced the TCRbeta library. A single record per CDR3 protein comes from TCRdb applying MiXCR to the multiplex PCR reads. The table shows under 95,000 distinct CDR3 sequences, with roughly 80% occurring only once. Concerning this clonotype: Its target is unknown. The conserved final phenylalanine or tryptophan is absent from the CDR3, which likely points to a read error. No DNA is shown, since the ends of the CDR3 on it are uncertain; the CDR3 is the one TCRdb lists.

Findings and limits, study-wide: Normal lung showed higher cumulative top 100 clone frequency than tumor. Compared with tumor, normal lung showed significantly lower TCR diversity.

The chain links TRBV20-1 to TRBJ2-1; whether TRBD1, the table's D call, matches the DNA was not checked. Sequenced sample: distant non-tumor lung tissue. The clonotype was recovered from a man aged 55-75 years with non-small cell lung cancer. The chain's CDR3 is CSAVVGGGLYNEEFS.